Presented here are 21 T cell receptor beta chains from one specimen sequenced in a study of cytomegalovirus exposure and HLA in healthy donors. Vbeta (60) and Jbeta (13) primers were used in the PCR. Sequenced by immunoSEQ multiplex PCR; TCRdb stores in-frame clones only, minus some. Altogether about 95,000 clones are present, approximately 80% being singletons, with the ten largest covering approximately 3.6%. The sequencing sample was made of PBMCs. Source of these receptors: a man younger than 45 in good health and CMV-seropositive.

The CDR3 DNA is TGTGCCATCAGTGCTAGCGGGAGTCCGGGCACAGATACGCAGTATTTT. Its protein is CAISASGSPGTDTQYF. This chain links TRBV10-3 with TRBJ2-3; 10 bases agree with TRBD2. V gave up 4 bases and J gave up 1 base; unmatched junction bases: 5. Germline V CDR1 and CDR2: ENHRY, SYGVKD. This CDR3 is built from 16 residues.

The V call is TRBV10-2, the J call TRBJ1-5; a possible D gene is TRBD1 (6 bases). V gave up 7 bases and J gave up 7 bases, with 11 bases separating them. Looked up from germline, CDR1 is WSHSY and CDR2 is SAAADI. This CDR3 spans 12 amino acids. Here the CDR3 reads CASKQGNQPQHF. The DNA for the CDR3 is TGCGCCAGCAAGCAGGGGAACCAGCCCCAGCATTTT.

This chain uses TRBV5-1 with TRBJ2-7, with TRBD1 as a possible D gene (7 bases). The CDR3 loop spans 15 amino acids. CDR1 SGHRS and CDR2 YFSETQ come from the germline V gene. Trimming took 2 bases from V and 4 from J, leaving 16 bases between them. CDR3 amino acids: CASSFGGTVTYEQYF. DNA for the CDR3: TGCGCCAGCAGCTTTGGGGGGACAGTGACATACGAGCAGTACTTC.

The chain's CDR3 is CASSLDGLGYTGELFF. The DNA of the CDR3 is TGTGCCAGCAGCTTAGACGGACTAGGCTACACCGGGGAGCTGTTTTTT. This chain joins TRBV11-3 and TRBJ2-2, with 7 bases matching TRBD2. The CDR3 sequence is 16 residues long. The germline gives CDR1 SGHNT, CDR2 YENEEA. V lost 0 bases to trimming and J lost 3 bases; unmatched junction nucleotides: 4.

The J gene is TRBJ2-6, the V gene TRBV4-2; 7 nucleotides align to TRBD1. The germline gives CDR1 LGHNA, CDR2 YNFKEQ. The CDR3 has 18 amino acids. V shed 4 bases and J 0 bases; nucleotides not matched to a gene: 9. The chain's CDR3 is CASSPSGDSLSGANVLTF. In DNA, the CDR3 is TGTGCCAGCAGCCCCTCAGGGGACAGTCTCTCTGGGGCCAACGTCCTGACTTTC.

This clone was counted a few times. In the same sample, other DNA sequences code for this CDR3. The chain uses TRBV5-1 and TRBJ2-1; 11 nucleotides line up with TRBD2. Germline values: CDR1 SGHRS, CDR2 YFSETQ. V lost 3 bases, J lost 5 bases, and 4 bases stayed unmatched. The CDR3 contains 15 residues. The CDR3 DNA is TGCGCCAGCAGCTCCGGGACTAGCGGTAACAATGAGCAGTTCTTC. It translates to CASSSGTSGNNEQFF.

This chain connects TRBV27 to TRBJ1-2; 12 nucleotides line up with TRBD1. This CDR3 has 16 residues. V was clipped by 2 bases and J by 7 bases; unmatched bases: 8. CDR1 and CDR2 (germline): MNHEY, SMNVEV (reference sequence). Written as DNA, the CDR3 is TGTGCCAGCAGTTTAGGGCCGGGACAGGGGGCTTCTGGCTACACCTTC. Protein: CASSLGPGQGASGYTF.

This clone has a handful of counts. The chain joins TRBV2 to TRBJ2-7, with TRBD2 matching over 9 bases. The germline V gene encodes CDR1 SNHLY and CDR2 FYNNEI. This CDR3 comprises 16 residues. V lost 0 bases, J lost 2 bases, and 5 bases stayed unmatched. CDR3 nucleotides: TGTGCCAGCAGTGAAGCGCTAGCGGGGAACACCTACGAGCAGTACTTC. It encodes CASSEALAGNTYEQYF.

The chain carries TRBV7-9 and TRBJ1-2, with no clear D. The CDR3 runs 16 residues. Looked up from germline, CDR1 is SEHNR and CDR2 is FQNEAQ (reference sequence). Trimming took off 2 bases at V and 6 bases at J, with 19 bases between the two ends. The CDR3 region has the DNA TGTGCCAGCAGCTTATTGAGCCCGCGGGCTGGGAATGGCTACACCTTC. It specifies CASSLLSPRAGNGYTF.

The chain recombines TRBV18 with TRBJ1-1, with 8 nucleotides matching TRBD1. Losses at the gene ends were 5 bases for V and 1 base for J; bases not matched to a gene: 3. This CDR3 contains 14 residues. Germline V CDR1 and CDR2: KGHSH, LQKENI. CDR3 in amino acids: CASSKDRANTEAFF. In DNA, the CDR3 is TGTGCCAGCTCAAAGGACAGGGCGAACACTGAAGCTTTCTTT.

This clone came up once. This CDR3 reads CASTRVTGVSTDTQYF. The CDR3 DNA reads TGTGCCAGCACCAGGGTGACAGGTGTGAGCACAGATACGCAGTATTTT. The chain combines TRBV5-8 with TRBJ2-3, with D tentatively TRBD1 (6 bases). The CDR3 totals 16 residues. Trimming pared 6 bases from V and 0 bases from J, leaving 17 bases between. The germline CDR1 and CDR2 sequences are SGHTS and YDEGEE.

V and J are TRBV7-2 and TRBJ1-6; D unresolved. This CDR3 is 13 amino acids long. Germline CDR1 reads SGHTA; CDR2 reads FQGNSA. Trimming removed 3 bases at V and 10 bases at J, with 10 bases between. Here the CDR3 DNA reads TGTGCCAGCAGCTTTCCCCCCGGGTCACCCCTCCACTTT. Its protein product is CASSFPPGSPLHF.

This clone showed up just once. The chain uses TRBV5-1 and TRBJ2-1, with 12 bases fitting TRBD1. This CDR3 is 16 amino acids long. Germline CDR1 and CDR2: SGHRS and YFSETQ. After removal of 3 bases from V and 7 bases from J, the junction contained 8 bases not matched to a gene. The CDR3 DNA follows: TGCGCCAGCAGCTCCGTCCGGGACAGGGGGCGAAATGAGCAGTTCTTC. This gives the protein CASSSVRDRGRNEQFF. The entire variable domain, with the rest obtained from reference TRBV5-1 and TRBJ2-1, is as follows: KAGVTQTPRYLIKTRGQQVTLSCSPISGHRSVSWYQQTPGQGLQFLFEYFSETQRNKGNFPGRFSGRQFSNSRSEMNVSTLELGDSALYLCASSSVRDRGRNEQFFGPGTRLTVL.

The chain links TRBV2 to TRBJ2-7; tentatively, D is TRBD2 (5 bases). Germline CDR1 reads SNHLY; CDR2 reads FYNNEI. V lost 6 bases to trimming and J lost 0 bases, with 12 bases between them. The CDR3 runs 14 residues. The CDR3 DNA reads as TGTGCCAGCAGGAGGGTGCTGACCTCCTACGAGCAGTACTTC. It specifies CASRRVLTSYEQYF.

The J gene is TRBJ2-5, the V gene TRBV7-2, with 11 bases matching TRBD1. V lost 5 bases to trimming and J lost 5 bases; unmatched junction nucleotides: 4. Germline V gene data show CDR1 as SGHTA and CDR2 as FQGNSA. The CDR3 is 14 amino acids. Here the CDR3 DNA reads TGTGCCAGCAGCCTGGACAGGGGGCAGGAGACCCAGTACTTC. This encodes CASSLDRGQETQYF.

The rearrangement links TRBV4-3 to TRBJ2-2; tentatively, D is TRBD2 (5 bases). There are 15 residues in the CDR3. The germline gives CDR1 LGHNA, CDR2 YSLEER. V lost 3 bases and J 0 bases, leaving 8 bases between the germline ends. The CDR3 region has the DNA TGCGCCAGCAGCCAGAGGACTGCGAACACCGGGGAGCTGTTTTTT. Protein product: CASSQRTANTGELFF.

The rearrangement joins TRBV25-1 to TRBJ2-2; 12 bases are shared with TRBD1. There are 16 residues in the CDR3. V gave up 3 bases and J gave up 6 bases; unmatched junction bases: 5. Germline V gene data show CDR1 as MGHDK and CDR2 as SYGVNS. CDR3 nucleotides: TGTGCCAGCAGTGATAGGGGGACAGGGGGCTCCGGGGAGCTGTTTTTT. It yields the protein CASSDRGTGGSGELFF.

The chain joins TRBV28 to TRBJ2-1; 9 nucleotides line up with TRBD2. Germline V gene lookup returns CDR1 MDHEN and CDR2 SYDVKM. The CDR3 runs to 15 residues. Trimming at V came to 2 bases and at J to 1 base, leaving 0 bases not matched to a gene. The CDR3 coding sequence is TGTGCCAGCAGTTTAAGCGGGAGGTCCTACAATGAGCAGTTCTTC. Translated, it gives CASSLSGRSYNEQFF.

The rearrangement links TRBV20-1 to TRBJ1-4; D may be TRBD1 (6 bases). This CDR3 is built from 11 residues. Germline V gene lookup returns CDR1 DFQATT and CDR2 SNEGSKA (reference sequence). The V end was cut by 6 bases, the J end by 8 bases, with 10 bases between. As DNA, the CDR3 is TGCAGTGCCGAGGGGGGGGAAAAACTGTTTTTT. It codes for CSAEGGEKLFF.

The chain uses TRBV27 and TRBJ1-2; maybe TRBD1 (6 bases). Trimming cost V 8 bases and J 5 bases, with 18 bases left between them. Germline V lookup: CDR1 MNHEY, CDR2 SMNVEV (reference sequence). The CDR3 is made up of 14 amino acids. CDR3 DNA: TGTGCCAGCGGAACACGGGACAAGATTTATGGCTACACCTTC. It encodes CASGTRDKIYGYTF.

This clone was seen a handful of times. J is TRBJ1-2 and V is TRBV18; D unresolved. CDR3 length: 17 amino acids. Germline CDR1 KGHSH, CDR2 LQKENI. Trimming removed 2 bases at V and 4 bases at J, with 20 bases between. The CDR3 reads CASSPNPPSVTTYGYTF. As DNA, the CDR3 is TGTGCCAGCTCACCAAACCCGCCATCCGTGACAACCTATGGCTACACCTTC.